What follows is one T cell receptor (beta chain) and its context. The method was immunoSEQ multiplex PCR; TCRdb's version includes in-frame clones alone and lacks a portion of them. The data hold tens of thousands of clones, with roughly 88% observed a single time. The data were taken from a study of T cell responses to AZD1222 COVID-19 vaccine. The TCR sequence derives from an adult in good health. The input for sequencing was peripheral blood, taken on day 0 of MenACWY control vaccination.

For the CDR3, the DNA is TGTGCCAGCAGGGTGGGGGCCGAAGCTTTCTTT. It translates to CASRVGAEAFF. The rearrangement joins TRBV28 to TRBJ1-1; possible D gene TRBD1, 6 bases. Germline V gene sequence: CDR1 MDHEN, CDR2 SYDVKM. V was trimmed by 6 bases and J by 8 bases, leaving 10 bases between them. The CDR3 consists of 11 residues.